Listed below are T cell receptor beta chains from one sample, sequenced in a study of PD-1 blockade in classical Hodgkin lymphoma. Repertoires were generated with immunoSEQ multiplex PCR, while TCRdb's copy carries only in-frame clones and drops some. The profile shows about 39,000 clones, over 70% of them singletons. Source: peripheral blood mononuclear cells (PBMCs), taken before the fourth cycle of nivolumab. These receptor sequences come from a human donor with classical Hodgkin lymphoma. Both conserved end residues are trimmed from each CDR3.

V: TRBV27; J: TRBJ2-1; CDR3: ASRTWGNEQF
V: TRBV7-7; J: TRBJ2-5; CDR3: ASSLGLAVKETQY
V: TRBV6-5; J: TRBJ1-6; CDR3: ASSPGGARGSPLH
V: TRBV6-1; J: TRBJ1-5; CDR3: ASSDGQVIQPQH
V: TRBV11-2; J: TRBJ1-1; CDR3: ASSSQKHTEAF
V: TRBV6-1; J: TRBJ1-1; CDR3: ASRPGTGREAF
V: TRBV11-2; J: TRBJ2-1; CDR3: ASSLGTYNEQF
V: TRBV6-1; J: TRBJ2-5; CDR3: ASSRVGSKETQY
V: TRBV30; J: TRBJ2-1; CDR3: AWMLGRVEQF
V: TRBV9; J: TRBJ1-1; CDR3: ASSVDGDRLNTEAF
V: TRBV10-3; J: TRBJ1-2; CDR3: AISVEDITGYT
V: TRBV29-1; J: TRBJ2-2; CDR3: SVRLAGGLGTGELF
V: TRBV7-2; J: TRBJ1-3; CDR3: ASSLYTSGNTIY
V: TRBV19; J: TRBJ2-7; CDR3: ASSTRLNRGQDEQY
V: TRBV4-3; J: TRBJ2-1; CDR3: ASSPLRGDYNEQF
V: TRBV2; J: TRBJ2-7; CDR3: ASSQSLAGAYNQY
V: TRBV15; J: TRBJ1-1; CDR3: ATSRDLGEAEAF
V: TRBV7-2; J: TRBJ1-2; CDR3: ASSLATFFRGAGYT
V: TRBV4-1; J: TRBJ2-3; CDR3: ASSHRAGTGFTDTQY
V: TRBV11-2; J: TRBJ1-3; CDR3: ASSLGGAGYGNTIY
V: TRBV18; J: TRBJ1-6; CDR3: ASSPGAQGTGSPLH
V: TRBV27; J: TRBJ2-7; CDR3: ASSLRASYEQY
V: TRBV7-9; J: TRBJ1-6; CDR3: ASSLGSGSSYNSPLH
V: TRBV4-3; J: TRBJ1-2; CDR3: ASSLAGQGARNGYT
V: TRBV29-1; J: TRBJ1-4; CDR3: SVGGGQADEKLF
V: TRBV5-1; J: TRBJ1-6; CDR3: ASSLGGYYNSPLH
V: TRBV2; J: TRBJ1-1; CDR3: ASSGSLGQGVYEAF
V: TRBV11-2; J: TRBJ2-5; CDR3: ASSLGQGNWETQY
V: TRBV27; J: TRBJ2-2; CDR3: ASSFGGGGLF
V: TRBV27; J: TRBJ1-4; CDR3: ASSLRGTATNEKLF
V: TRBV5-4; J: TRBJ2-5; CDR3: ASSLGQGRQETQY
V: TRBV19; J: TRBJ2-2; CDR3: ASSRGLGVNTGELF
V: TRBV27; J: TRBJ2-3; CDR3: ASSPRRYTDTQY
V: TRBV10-3; J: TRBJ2-7; CDR3: AISGETIYEQY
V: TRBV19; J: TRBJ2-2; CDR3: ATNTNTNTGELF
V: TRBV7-2; J: TRBJ2-7; CDR3: ASSLAGGPPEQY
V: TRBV6-5; J: TRBJ1-4; CDR3: ASSYGGRSEKLF
V: TRBV5-1; J: TRBJ1-2; CDR3: ASSSTGGSNYGYT
V: TRBV2; J: TRBJ2-5; CDR3: ARGKGQETQY
V: TRBV5-1; J: TRBJ2-2; CDR3: ASSLNSPGAGGGELF
V: TRBV6-6; J: TRBJ1-3; CDR3: ASSADVGNTIY
V: TRBV4-3; J: TRBJ2-3; CDR3: ASSPLTSTSTDTQY
V: TRBV11-2; J: TRBJ2-6; CDR3: ASSSLTGSGANVLT
V: TRBV28; J: TRBJ1-6; CDR3: ASSLSARGDSPLH
V: TRBV11-2; J: TRBJ2-1; CDR3: ASSSQRGADNEQF
V: TRBV7-2; J: TRBJ2-4; CDR3: ASSFESVSIQY
V: TRBV9; J: TRBJ1-1; CDR3: ASSIDTRPGHRGTITEAF
V: TRBV7-3; J: TRBJ2-2; CDR3: ASSTPPGEATGELF
V: TRBV12-5; J: TRBJ2-5; CDR3: ASGLVRGRGQETQY
V: TRBV15; J: TRBJ2-7; CDR3: ATSREVGTGGAEQY